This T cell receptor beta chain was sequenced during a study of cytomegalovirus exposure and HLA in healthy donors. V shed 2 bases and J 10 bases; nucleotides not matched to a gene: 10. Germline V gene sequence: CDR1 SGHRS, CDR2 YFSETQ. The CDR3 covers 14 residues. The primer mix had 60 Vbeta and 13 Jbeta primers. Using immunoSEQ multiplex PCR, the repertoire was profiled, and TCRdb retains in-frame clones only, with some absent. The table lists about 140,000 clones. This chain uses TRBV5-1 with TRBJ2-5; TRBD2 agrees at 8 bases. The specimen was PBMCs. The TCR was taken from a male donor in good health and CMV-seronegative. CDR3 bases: TGCGCCAGCAGCTTAGCGGGAGCTCCAGGGGTCCAGTACTTC. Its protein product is CASSLAGAPGVQYF.